Shown below are 7 T cell receptor beta chains from a single sample sequenced in a study of shared clonotypes between healthy human individuals. Profiling relied on immunoSEQ multiplex PCR, and the TCRdb table lists in-frame clones only, not all of them. Here the sample spans millions of clones, roughly 94% being singletons. Source material: naive CD4+ T cells sorted from blood. Specified subset: CD45RA+ positively selected. Source of these receptors: a man aged 18 to 30 in good health.

Concerning this clone itself: Different DNA sequences within this sample yield the same CDR3. V gene TRBV18 combines with J gene TRBJ1-1, with D hard to call. V shed 1 base and J shed 0 bases, with 9 bases lying between them. Germline assignment: CDR1 KGHSH and CDR2 LQKENI. The CDR3 has 15 amino acids. CDR3 amino acids: CASSPLAGVNTEAFF. In DNA, the CDR3 is TGTGCCAGCTCACCACTGGCCGGAGTGAACACTGAAGCTTTCTTT.

The V call is TRBV11-1, the J call TRBJ2-1; possibly TRBD2 for D (6 bases). The V gene lost 5 bases and the J gene lost 2 bases, with 10 bases spanning the gap. The CDR3 covers 14 residues. CDR1 SGHAT and CDR2 FQDESV come from the germline V gene (reference sequence). CDR3 amino acids: CASSTLAPYNEQFF. The DNA of the CDR3 is TGTGCCAGCAGCACTCTAGCGCCCTACAATGAGCAGTTCTTC.

V and J are TRBV28 and TRBJ2-1; 9 positions match TRBD2. Per the germline V gene, CDR1 is MDHEN and CDR2 is SYDVKM. CDR3 length: 15 residues. J lost 7 bases, V lost 2 bases, and 6 bases had no gene match. This chain's CDR3 is CASSLEAGGNNEQFF. The CDR3 nucleotides read TGTGCCAGCAGTTTAGAAGCGGGGGGTAATAATGAGCAGTTCTTC.

This clone was counted once. The V gene is TRBV5-4, the J gene TRBJ2-7, with D uncertain. There are 13 residues in the CDR3. V shed 5 bases and J shed 1 base, with 10 bases lying between them. Germline-derived CDR1 and CDR2 are SGHNT and YYREEE (reference sequence). The CDR3 loop is CASRSDWSYEQYF. CDR3 sequence (DNA): TGTGCCAGCAGATCCGACTGGTCCTACGAGCAGTACTTC.

The V gene is TRBV7-3, the J gene TRBJ2-3; 8 bases are a match to TRBD1. The CDR3 length is 17 residues. CDR1 and CDR2 (germline): SGHTA, FQGTGA. Trimming at V came to 2 bases and at J to 6 bases, leaving 13 bases not matched to a gene. For the CDR3, the DNA is TGTGCCAGCAGCTTACGGCCGACAGGGGTCACCATGGATACGCAGTATTTT. Translation: CASSLRPTGVTMDTQYF.

CDR3 nucleotide sequence: TGCAGCGTCATACTAGCGGGCCAAACCTACGAGCAGTACTTC. Its translation is CSVILAGQTYEQYF. The chain recombines TRBV29-1 with TRBJ2-7; TRBD2 matches at 9 bases. Trimming at V came to 6 bases and at J to 2 bases, leaving 8 bases not matched to a gene. This CDR3 is 14 amino acids long. Germline V gene sequence: CDR1 SQVTM, CDR2 ANQGSEA.

The rearrangement links TRBV4-3 to TRBJ2-2; D is perhaps TRBD1 (5 bases). CDR1 and CDR2 (germline): LGHNA, YSLEER. V lost 1 base and J lost 6, with 12 bases in between. This CDR3 is 15 amino acids long. The CDR3 DNA reads TGCGCCAGCAGCCAAGCAGGGTTCAGAGCCGGGGAGCTGTTTTTT. This sequence encodes CASSQAGFRAGELFF.